A single sample gave rise to the 19 T cell receptor beta chains below, sequenced in a study of T cell changes during pregnancy in multiple sclerosis. Produced via immunoSEQ multiplex PCR; TCRdb's table is partial and in-frame only. In the table there are around 100,000 clones, around nine tenths of which are singletons. The sequencing here drew on peripheral blood, taken in the third trimester of pregnancy. Receptors originate from a female donor with multiple sclerosis, enrolled in a pregnancy study.

The rearrangement joins TRBV11-2 to TRBJ2-2; D is perhaps TRBD2 (5 bases). Germline values: CDR1 SGHAT, CDR2 FQNNGV. This CDR3 has 14 amino acids. The V gene lost 4 bases and the J gene lost 4 bases, with 10 bases spanning the gap. The CDR3 loop reads CASSSSGLTGELFF. CDR3 bases: TGTGCCAGCAGCTCCAGCGGTCTCACCGGGGAGCTGTTTTTT.

The chain couples TRBV5-1 to TRBJ2-7; 7 bases agree with TRBD1. Trimming removed 5 bases from V and 2 bases from J; junction bases left unmatched: 10. This CDR3 spans 15 amino acids. Germline-derived CDR1 and CDR2 are SGHRS and YFSETQ. CDR3 sequence reads: CASRFGDRVAYEQYF. The CDR3 DNA reads as TGCGCCAGCAGGTTTGGAGACAGGGTGGCCTACGAGCAGTACTTC.

The chain links TRBV4-1 to TRBJ1-1, with D perhaps TRBD1 (6 bases). The CDR3 is 16 residues long. Trimming took 1 base from V and 5 from J, leaving 17 bases between them. From germline, CDR1 is MGHRA and CDR2 YSYEKL. The CDR3 DNA sequence: TGCGCCAGCAGCCAAGGGGGTGGGACACTGGGGACTGAAGCTTTCTTT. This encodes CASSQGGGTLGTEAFF.

V usage is TRBV10-1 and J usage is TRBJ2-1; 12 positions agree with TRBD2. The ends lost 0 bases at V and 7 bases at J; junction bases unmatched: 4. Per germline, CDR1 WNHNN and CDR2 SYGVQD (reference sequence). This CDR3 is built from 16 residues. The CDR3 DNA is TGCGCCAGCAGTGAGTCGAGACTAGCGGGAGTTAATGAGCAGTTCTTC. The encoded protein is CASSESRLAGVNEQFF.

This clone occurred once. The chain employs TRBV11-2 and TRBJ1-2, with 10 bases aligning to TRBD1. Germline V lookup: CDR1 SGHAT, CDR2 FQNNGV. V shed 8 bases, J shed 8 bases, and the junction held 17 bases outside the gene matches. The CDR3 totals 16 residues. CDR3 coding DNA: TGTGCCAGCGGAGGACCTCCGGGACAGGGGTCTGGCGGCTACACCTTC. This sequence encodes CASGGPPGQGSGGYTF.

The chain joins TRBV9 to TRBJ1-1; weak D call: TRBD1 (6 bases). The V gene's germline CDR1 is SGDLS and CDR2 YYNGEE. This CDR3 has 13 amino acids. V lost 3 bases to trimming and J lost 8 bases, with 14 bases between them. CDR3 loop: CASSGAPGTEAFF. The CDR3 DNA reads TGTGCCAGCAGCGGCGCCCCCGGGACAGAAGCTTTCTTT.

The chain has TRBV6-5 and TRBJ2-7, with unresolved D. V lost 2 bases, J lost 2 bases, and 7 bases lay in between. The CDR3 covers 13 residues. The germline CDR1 and CDR2 sequences are MNHEY and SVGAGI. This CDR3 reads CASSYRSAYEQYF. The CDR3 region has the DNA TGTGCCAGCAGTTACCGTTCGGCCTACGAGCAGTACTTC.

The chain recombines TRBV18 with TRBJ2-7; TRBD2 matches 8 bases. Trimming cost V 3 bases and J 4 bases; bases outside gene matches: 8. This CDR3 has 15 residues. Germline V gives CDR1 KGHSH, CDR2 LQKENI. CDR3 residues: CASSPTGGVKYEQYF. In DNA, the CDR3 is TGTGCCAGCTCACCCACCGGGGGGGTCAAATACGAGCAGTACTTC.

This clone was seen once. This chain uses TRBV30 with TRBJ1-6; TRBD1 agrees at 9 bases. Germline V gene sequence: CDR1 GTSNPN, CDR2 SVGIG (reference sequence). CDR3 length equals 13 residues. The ends lost 3 bases at V and 7 bases at J; junction bases unmatched: 1. The CDR3 DNA is TGTGCCTGGAGGACAGGGGGGAATTCACCCCTCCACTTT. It translates to CAWRTGGNSPLHF.

CDR3: CASLTGGSYGYTF. The CDR3 DNA reads TGTGCCAGCTTAACAGGGGGCAGCTATGGCTACACCTTC. V gene TRBV6-1 combines with J gene TRBJ1-2; 9 bases align to TRBD1. From germline, CDR1 is MNHNS and CDR2 SASEGT. This CDR3 has 13 residues. The J segment lost 4 bases and the V segment lost 8 bases, leaving 5 bases of the junction unmatched.

This clone was seen more than once but under ten times. V is TRBV4-1 and J is TRBJ1-3; the match to TRBD1 covers 7 bases. Germline CDR1 and CDR2: MGHRA and YSYEKL. This CDR3 has 16 amino acids. V dropped 6 bases and J dropped 2; count of bases not matched to a gene: 10. The CDR3 protein is CASSPAEGATGNTIYF. In DNA, the CDR3 is TGCGCCAGCAGTCCTGCTGAGGGGGCAACTGGAAACACCATATATTTT.

The rearrangement joins TRBV28 to TRBJ1-5; no firm D call. Trimming took 3 bases from V and 1 from J, leaving 10 bases between them. CDR3 size: 15 residues. Germline loops: CDR1 MDHEN, CDR2 SYDVKM. The CDR3 region has the DNA TGTGCCAGCAGTTTTATAGCGACAAGCAATCAGCCCCAGCATTTT. Encoded protein: CASSFIATSNQPQHF.

The chain has TRBV9 and TRBJ2-3, with D possibly TRBD2 on 7 matching bases. V lost 0 bases and J lost 4, with 12 bases in between. This CDR3 is 15 amino acids long. CDR1 is SGDLS and CDR2 is YYNGEE in the germline V gene. CDR3 loop: CASSVGRGAADTQYF. CDR3 nucleotides: TGTGCCAGCAGCGTAGGTCGGGGGGCCGCAGATACGCAGTATTTT.

This chain links TRBV7-8 with TRBJ1-4; D may be TRBD1 (5 bases). Trimming removed 1 base from V and 9 bases from J, with 12 bases in between. The germline V gene has CDR1 SGHVS and CDR2 FQNEAQ. The CDR3 has 14 amino acids. Written as DNA, the CDR3 is TGTGCCAGCAGCTTAGGTGCAGGGCCCCAAAAACTGTTTTTT. Translation gives CASSLGAGPQKLFF.

The chain links TRBV27 to TRBJ1-1; unclear D gene. Germline CDR1 is MNHEY and CDR2 is SMNVEV (reference sequence). The CDR3 length is 15 residues. V lost 5 bases and J 1 base, leaving 14 bases between the germline ends. CDR3 DNA: TGTGCCAGCAGTGCCTGGTCGCGGAAGAACACTGAAGCTTTCTTT. The encoded protein is CASSAWSRKNTEAFF.

The genes are TRBV6-5 and TRBJ1-1; D perhaps matches TRBD1 (5 bases). This CDR3 has 15 amino acids. V shed 0 bases and J shed 1 base, with 9 bases lying between them. Germline values: CDR1 MNHEY, CDR2 SVGAGI. The CDR3 reads CASSYSGVRNTEAFF. As DNA, the CDR3 is TGTGCCAGCAGTTACTCAGGGGTGAGGAACACTGAAGCTTTCTTT.

The chain carries TRBV27 and TRBJ1-1; a possible D gene is TRBD1 (6 bases). The CDR3 covers 14 residues. CDR1 is MNHEY and CDR2 is SMNVEV in the germline V gene (reference sequence). Trimming shortened V by 7 bases and J by 2 bases, and 14 bases separated the two germline ends. The CDR3 here is CASTQDRFNTEAFF. Written as DNA, the CDR3 is TGTGCCAGCACTCAGGACAGATTCAACACTGAAGCTTTCTTT.

This clone is a singleton in its sample. This sequence joins TRBV5-1 and TRBJ2-7; 7 bases agree with TRBD2. In germline, CDR1 is SGHRS, CDR2 YFSETQ. The trim removed 1 base at V and 3 bases at J, leaving 10 bases unmatched. There are 16 residues in the CDR3. The CDR3 is CASSLSLGGTDYEQYF. CDR3 sequence (DNA): TGCGCCAGCAGCTTGTCCTTGGGGGGGACGGACTACGAGCAGTACTTC.

The chain combines TRBV5-6 with TRBJ2-1, with a possible D match to TRBD1 (6 bases). V dropped 1 base and J dropped 7 bases, with 12 bases sitting between them. The CDR3 has 14 residues. Per the germline V gene, CDR1 is SGHDT and CDR2 is YYEEEE. This CDR3 reads CASSLIWGRNEQFF. CDR3 bases: TGTGCCAGCAGCTTGATCTGGGGGCGGAATGAGCAGTTCTTC.